The 17 T cell receptor beta chains in this list originate from one sample, sequenced in a study of technical replicates of blood from several donors. Here immunoSEQ multiplex PCR was the method, and the copy in TCRdb shows in-frame clones only, minus some. This sample has tens of thousands of clones; approximately 94% occur once, and the top ten carry less than 0.3%. Sequencing was performed on T cells isolated from PBMCs. These receptors were taken from a human donor in good health.

The V gene is TRBV5-4, the J gene TRBJ2-7; 7 bases match TRBD2. The CDR3 spans 13 residues. V lost 3 bases, J lost 7 bases, and 7 bases stayed unmatched. CDR1 is SGHNT and CDR2 is YYREEE in the germline V gene (reference sequence). CDR3 amino acids: CASSSPGGWEQYF. CDR3 nucleotides: TGTGCCAGCAGCTCTCCCGGGGGGTGGGAGCAGTACTTC.

V and J are TRBV29-1 and TRBJ2-6, with D maybe TRBD1 (5 bases). The CDR3 is 17 residues long. Germline loops: CDR1 SQVTM, CDR2 ANQGSEA. V lost 3 bases to trimming and J lost 0 bases, with 15 bases between them. CDR3 in amino acids: CSVDSSPGHSGANVLTF. DNA for the CDR3: TGCAGCGTTGATTCGTCCCCAGGGCACTCTGGGGCCAACGTCCTGACTTTC.

V gene TRBV2 combines with J gene TRBJ2-7, with TRBD2 matching over 7 bases. V was clipped by 4 bases and J by 5 bases; unmatched bases: 5. CDR3 size: 13 residues. CDR1 and CDR2 from the germline V gene are SNHLY and FYNNEI. The CDR3 region has the DNA TGTGCCAGCAGTGTTCTAGCGGCGAACGAGCAGTACTTC. Translation: CASSVLAANEQYF.

The V call is TRBV2, the J call TRBJ2-5; D might be TRBD2 (6 bases). Deletions cut 5 bases from V and 8 bases from J, with 12 bases between. CDR1 is SNHLY and CDR2 is FYNNEI in the germline V gene. This CDR3 region has 12 residues. The CDR3 region is CASSWGGDTQYF. In DNA form, the CDR3 reads TGTGCCAGCAGTTGGGGCGGGGATACCCAGTACTTC. The entire variable domain, with the rest obtained from reference TRBV2 and TRBJ2-5, is as follows: EPEVTQTPSHQVTQMGQEVILRCVPISNHLYFYWYRQILGQKVEFLVSFYNNEISEKSEIFDDQFSVERPDGSNFTLKIRSTKLEDSAMYFCASSWGGDTQYFGPGTRLLVL.

Only one count was recorded for this clone. V and J are TRBV19 and TRBJ2-1; D is perhaps TRBD2 (6 bases). V lost 9 bases and J lost 6, with 24 bases in between. The CDR3 is 16 residues long. Germline-derived CDR1 and CDR2 are LNHDA and SQIVND (reference sequence). CDR3 bases: TGTGCCAGCTCCAAGGACCGACTAGACTCGATCAATGAGCAGTTCTTC. Translated: CASSKDRLDSINEQFF.

The chain uses TRBV10-2 and TRBJ2-3, with TRBD2 matching over 12 bases. The germline V gene encodes CDR1 WSHSY and CDR2 SAAADI. Trimming at V came to 1 base and at J to 6 bases, leaving 5 bases not matched to a gene. CDR3 length: 16 residues. CDR3 coding DNA: TGCGCCAGCAGTGAGTTTGGTCTAGCGGGAGGGGATACGCAGTATTTT. Its protein is CASSEFGLAGGDTQYF.

This clone has a handful of counts. This chain connects TRBV7-2 to TRBJ1-1, with D possibly matching TRBD1 (6 bases). V was clipped by 5 bases and J by 5 bases, with 12 bases between them. The CDR3 sequence is 13 residues long. Per the germline V gene, CDR1 is SGHTA and CDR2 is FQGNSA. CDR3 DNA: TGTGCCAGCAGCAGACGACAGGAAACTGAAGCTTTCTTT. This sequence encodes CASSRRQETEAFF.

The J gene is TRBJ2-7, the V gene TRBV7-8; D perhaps matches TRBD2 (6 bases). Germline V gene lookup returns CDR1 SGHVS and CDR2 FQNEAQ. V gave up 2 bases and J gave up 2 bases, with 13 bases separating them. The CDR3 spans 15 residues. CDR3 sequence reads: CASSLRSGSTYEQYF. The CDR3, as DNA: TGTGCCAGCAGCTTACGTAGCGGATCTACCTACGAGCAGTACTTC.

The chain carries TRBV25-1 and TRBJ1-1; TRBD1 matches at 7 bases. CDR1 and CDR2 from the germline V gene are MGHDK and SYGVNS. V was clipped by 1 base and J by 5 bases; unmatched bases: 13. The CDR3 contains 17 residues. CDR3 loop: CASSESMAGGMRTEAFF. CDR3 sequence (DNA): TGTGCCAGCAGTGAATCGATGGCAGGGGGGATGAGGACTGAAGCTTTCTTT.

The V call is TRBV28, the J call TRBJ1-2; TRBD1 might be the D (5 bases). The ends were cut back, 3 bases at V and 0 bases at J, with 5 bases in the middle. Germline CDR1 MDHEN, CDR2 SYDVKM. The CDR3 length is 13 residues. The chain's CDR3 is CASSLTANYGYTF. The CDR3 nucleotides are TGTGCCAGCAGTTTGACAGCTAACTATGGCTACACCTTC.

The rearrangement links TRBV5-1 to TRBJ2-5; 10 bases fit TRBD2. Germline CDR1 SGHRS, CDR2 YFSETQ. V lost 4 bases and J lost 4; bases outside the gene matches: 13. This CDR3 is 17 amino acids long. CDR3 DNA sequence: TGCGCCAGCAGCCCCGGAGGTCTAGCGGGAGCTCGAGAGACCCAGTACTTC. This codes for CASSPGGLAGARETQYF.

J is TRBJ2-3 and V is TRBV7-6; TRBD2 aligns across 9 bases. Per the germline V gene, CDR1 is SGHVS and CDR2 is FNYEAQ. The CDR3 consists of 18 residues. Trimming at V came to 1 base and at J to 4 bases, leaving 12 bases not matched to a gene. The CDR3 loop is CASSLVVAGAPAADTQYF. The CDR3 DNA is TGTGCCAGCAGCTTAGTGGTAGCGGGGGCCCCCGCGGCAGATACGCAGTATTTT.

V gene TRBV7-9 combines with J gene TRBJ2-7; possible D gene TRBD2, 7 bases. The CDR3 sequence is 15 residues long. Germline V gene sequence: CDR1 SEHNR, CDR2 FQNEAQ (reference sequence). With 7 bases removed from V and 0 bases from J, the gap between germline ends came to 16 bases. The CDR3 nucleotides are TGTGCCAGCAAGCAACAGGGACTAAGCTCCTACGAGCAGTACTTC. Translated: CASKQQGLSSYEQYF.

This chain joins TRBV11-2 and TRBJ1-2; TRBD1 agrees at 8 bases. This CDR3 region has 17 residues. The junction had 12 bases not matched to a gene; V was cut back by 2 bases and J by 4 bases. Per the germline V gene, CDR1 is SGHAT and CDR2 is FQNNGV. The CDR3 DNA follows: TGTGCCAGCAGCTTACCCTCTAGGACAGGGAGGACCTATGGCTACACCTTC. Amino acid sequence: CASSLPSRTGRTYGYTF.

The chain carries TRBV5-4 and TRBJ1-2; TRBD1 matches at 7 bases. From germline, CDR1 is SGHNT and CDR2 YYREEE (reference sequence). The CDR3 is made up of 15 amino acids. Trimming removed 4 bases from V and 1 base from J; junction bases left unmatched: 7. CDR3 sequence: CASSRERQGNYGYTF. The CDR3 DNA reads TGTGCCAGCAGCCGAGAAAGACAGGGTAACTATGGCTACACCTTC.

The V and J genes are TRBV28 and TRBJ2-7, with TRBD2 matching over 8 bases. Germline loops: CDR1 MDHEN, CDR2 SYDVKM. Trimming cost V 7 bases and J 0 bases; bases outside gene matches: 5. The CDR3 runs 14 residues. The CDR3 reads CASTRGGNSYEQYF. CDR3 DNA sequence: TGTGCCAGCACCCGCGGGGGGAACTCCTACGAGCAGTACTTC.

This sequence joins TRBV11-3 and TRBJ2-3; possibly TRBD2 for D (6 bases). The CDR3 loop spans 13 amino acids. Trimming removed 5 bases at V and 6 bases at J, with 12 bases between. The V gene's germline CDR1 is SGHNT and CDR2 YENEEA. Here the CDR3 DNA reads TGTGCCAGCAGCATGGAGGGGAAGGATACGCAGTATTTT. Amino acid sequence: CASSMEGKDTQYF.